This T cell receptor beta chain appears in the sequencing data of a study of OX40 agonist ivuxolimab in advanced cancers. About the study: Partial responses were recorded for three patients, including one with hepatocellular carcinoma and two with cutaneous melanoma.

The ends were cut back, 0 bases at V and 7 bases at J, with 20 bases in the middle. The V gene's germline CDR1 is SGHRS and CDR2 YFSETQ. The CDR3 is 16 amino acids. The method was immunoSEQ multiplex PCR; TCRdb's version includes in-frame clones alone and lacks a portion of them. The table shows around 50,000 clones, with about 79% occurring only once. Samples of blood were obtained at baseline, on cycle 4 day 1, and on cycle 7 day 1. The sequence was obtained from an adult with an advanced solid tumor such as melanoma, head and neck, liver or kidney cancer. Sequencing used CD4+ or CD8+ T cells sorted from blood, obtained in a trial of the OX40 agonist ivuxolimab. The chain couples TRBV5-1 to TRBJ2-7; D is uncertain. The CDR3 region is CASSLGSVSPDGEQYF. The CDR3 DNA reads as TGCGCCAGCAGCTTGGGTTCTGTTTCCCCGGATGGGGAGCAGTACTTC.